This TCR beta chain was retrieved from a study of T-cell memory formation after mild COVID-19. Study information: Largely, TCR clusters stayed within a single donor. Study-level findings and limits: Clones contracting over day 15 to 85 were CD4/CD8 balanced, with later expanders leaning CD4+. Contracting clones localized mainly to CM and EM when CD4+ and mainly to EMRA when CD8+.

The V gene lost 1 base and the J gene lost 7 bases, with 14 bases spanning the gap. This CDR3 has 15 residues. In the case of this clonotype: Its antigen is not known.

cDNA libraries for TCR alpha and TCR beta, carrying sample barcodes and UMIs, came from 5'RACE with constant-segment primers. TCRdb called the 5' RACE reads again in MiXCR, with one record for every CDR3 protein. The sample gives roughly 340,000 distinct CDR3 sequences, 15% to 20% of which show up once; approximately 20% is in the top ten. The sequence derives from a man aged 18 to 30 who had mild COVID-19 (a few samples of this study predate the infection). Cell type and time point are not known. The chain links TRBV12-3 or TRBV12-4 to TRBJ1-5; unclear D gene. What was sequenced was PBMCs or a T cell subset sorted from them (not recorded which). CDR3 sequence reads: CASSLGLGPRQPQHF. For the CDR3, the DNA is TGTGCCAGCAGTTTAGGGCTGGGCCCTAGGCAGCCCCAGCATTTT.